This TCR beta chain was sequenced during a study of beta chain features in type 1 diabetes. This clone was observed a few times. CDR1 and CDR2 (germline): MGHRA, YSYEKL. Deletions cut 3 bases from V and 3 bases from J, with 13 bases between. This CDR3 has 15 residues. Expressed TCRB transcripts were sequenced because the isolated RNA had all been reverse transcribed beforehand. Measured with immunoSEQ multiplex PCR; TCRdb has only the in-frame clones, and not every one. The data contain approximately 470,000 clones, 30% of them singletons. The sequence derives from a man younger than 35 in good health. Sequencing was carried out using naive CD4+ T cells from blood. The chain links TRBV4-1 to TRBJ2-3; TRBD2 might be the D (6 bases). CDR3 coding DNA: TGCGCCAGCAGCCATCCTGGGGCGGGGACAGATACGCAGTATTTT. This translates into CASSHPGAGTDTQYF.